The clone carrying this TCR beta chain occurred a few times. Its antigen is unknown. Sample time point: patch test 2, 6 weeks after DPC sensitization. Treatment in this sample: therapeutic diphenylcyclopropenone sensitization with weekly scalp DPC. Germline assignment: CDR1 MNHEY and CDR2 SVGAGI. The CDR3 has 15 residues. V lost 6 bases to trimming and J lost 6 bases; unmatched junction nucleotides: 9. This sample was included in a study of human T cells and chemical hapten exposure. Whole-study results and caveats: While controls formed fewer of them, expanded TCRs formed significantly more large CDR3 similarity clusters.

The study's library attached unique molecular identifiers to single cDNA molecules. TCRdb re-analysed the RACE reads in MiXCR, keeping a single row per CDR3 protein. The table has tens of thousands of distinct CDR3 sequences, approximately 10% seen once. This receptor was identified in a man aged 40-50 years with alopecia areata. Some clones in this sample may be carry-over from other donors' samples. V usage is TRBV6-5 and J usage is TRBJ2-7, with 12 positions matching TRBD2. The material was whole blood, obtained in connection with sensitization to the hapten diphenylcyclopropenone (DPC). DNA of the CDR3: TGTGCCAGCAGCCAAACCGGACTAGCGGGAAGCGAGCAGTACTTC. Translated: CASSQTGLAGSEQYF.